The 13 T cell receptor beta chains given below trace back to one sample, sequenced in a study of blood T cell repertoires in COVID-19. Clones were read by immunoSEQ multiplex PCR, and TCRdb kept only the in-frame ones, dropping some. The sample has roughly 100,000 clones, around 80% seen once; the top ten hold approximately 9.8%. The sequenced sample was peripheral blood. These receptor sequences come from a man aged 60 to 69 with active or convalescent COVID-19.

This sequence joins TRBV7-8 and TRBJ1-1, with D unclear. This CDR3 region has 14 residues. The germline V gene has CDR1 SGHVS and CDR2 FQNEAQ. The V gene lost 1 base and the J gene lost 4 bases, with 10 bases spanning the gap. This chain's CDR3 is CASSLGPEGTEAFF. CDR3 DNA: TGTGCCAGCAGCTTAGGGCCCGAGGGCACTGAAGCTTTCTTT.

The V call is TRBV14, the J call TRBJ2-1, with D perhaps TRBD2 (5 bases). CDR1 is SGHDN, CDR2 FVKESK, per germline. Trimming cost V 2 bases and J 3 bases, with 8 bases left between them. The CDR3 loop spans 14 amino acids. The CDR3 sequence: CASSQPGIYNEQFF. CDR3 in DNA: TGTGCCAGCAGCCAACCCGGGATCTACAATGAGCAGTTCTTC.

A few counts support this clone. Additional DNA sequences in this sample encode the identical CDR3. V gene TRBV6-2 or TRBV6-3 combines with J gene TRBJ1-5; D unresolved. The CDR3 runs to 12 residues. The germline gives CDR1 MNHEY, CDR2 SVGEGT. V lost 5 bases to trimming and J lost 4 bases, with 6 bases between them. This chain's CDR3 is CASSTGNQPQHF. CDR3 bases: TGTGCCAGCAGTACGGGAAATCAGCCCCAGCATTTT.

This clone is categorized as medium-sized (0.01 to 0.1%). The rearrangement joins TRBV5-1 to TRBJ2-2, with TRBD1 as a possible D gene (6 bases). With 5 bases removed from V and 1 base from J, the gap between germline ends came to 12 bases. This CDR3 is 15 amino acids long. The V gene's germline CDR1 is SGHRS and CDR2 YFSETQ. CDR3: CASRSGHRNTGELFF. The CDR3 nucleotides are TGCGCCAGCAGATCGGGACACAGGAACACCGGGGAGCTGTTTTTT.

The CDR3 loop reads CASRATTGFVGYTF. The CDR3 DNA reads TGTGCCAGCAGAGCCACAACAGGGTTTGTTGGCTACACCTTC. V gene TRBV6-5 combines with J gene TRBJ1-2, with TRBD1 as a possible D gene (6 bases). V lost 6 bases and J 7 bases, leaving 18 bases between the germline ends. This CDR3 region has 14 residues. Germline CDR1 is MNHEY and CDR2 is SVGAGI.

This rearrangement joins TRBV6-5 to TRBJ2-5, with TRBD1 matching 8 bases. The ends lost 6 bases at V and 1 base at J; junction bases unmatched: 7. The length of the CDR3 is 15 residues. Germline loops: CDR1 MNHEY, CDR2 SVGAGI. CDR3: CASRGDRKGQETQYF. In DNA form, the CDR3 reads TGTGCCAGCAGGGGGGACAGGAAAGGCCAAGAGACCCAGTACTTC.

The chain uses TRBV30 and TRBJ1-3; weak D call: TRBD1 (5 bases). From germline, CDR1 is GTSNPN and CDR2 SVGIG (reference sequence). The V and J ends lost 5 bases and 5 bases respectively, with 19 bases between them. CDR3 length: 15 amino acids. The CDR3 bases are TGTGCCTGGGCTAGACAAGGGGTGGAGAGAAACACCATATATTTT. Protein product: CAWARQGVERNTIYF.

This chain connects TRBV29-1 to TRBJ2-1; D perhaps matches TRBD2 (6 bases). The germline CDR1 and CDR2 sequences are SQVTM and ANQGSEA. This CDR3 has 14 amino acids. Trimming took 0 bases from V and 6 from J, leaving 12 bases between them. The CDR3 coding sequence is TGCAGCGTTGAAGAAGTAGCGGAGAGCAATGAGCAGTTCTTC. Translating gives CSVEEVAESNEQFF.

The CDR3 spells CASSSTGGGSPLHF. Written as DNA, the CDR3 is TGTGCCAGCAGCTCAACAGGGGGTGGTTCACCCCTCCACTTT. J is TRBJ1-6 and V is TRBV7-9; 8 positions agree with TRBD1. Germline CDR1 SEHNR, CDR2 FQNEAQ (reference sequence). The V and J ends lost 4 bases and 9 bases, in that order; junction bases with no gene match: 5. This CDR3 spans 14 amino acids.

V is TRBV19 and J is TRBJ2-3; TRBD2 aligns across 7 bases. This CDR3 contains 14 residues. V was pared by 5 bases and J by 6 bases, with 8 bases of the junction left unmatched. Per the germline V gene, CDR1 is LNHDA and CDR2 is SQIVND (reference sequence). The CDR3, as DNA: TGTGCCAGTAGTGAGGCGGGAGAGTTGGATACGCAGTATTTT. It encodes CASSEAGELDTQYF.

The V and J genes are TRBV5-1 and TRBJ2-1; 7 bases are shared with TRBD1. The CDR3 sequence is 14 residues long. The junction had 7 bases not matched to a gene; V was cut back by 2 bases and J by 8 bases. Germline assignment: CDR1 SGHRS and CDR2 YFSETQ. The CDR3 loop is CASSFRDSFDEQFF. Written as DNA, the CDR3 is TGCGCCAGCAGCTTCCGGGACAGTTTCGATGAGCAGTTCTTC.

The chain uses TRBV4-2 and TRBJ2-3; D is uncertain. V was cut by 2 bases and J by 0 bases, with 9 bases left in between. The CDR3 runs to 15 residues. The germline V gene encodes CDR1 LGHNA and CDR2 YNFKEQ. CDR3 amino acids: CASSQMVASTDTQYF. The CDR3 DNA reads TGTGCCAGCAGCCAAATGGTAGCTAGCACAGATACGCAGTATTTT.

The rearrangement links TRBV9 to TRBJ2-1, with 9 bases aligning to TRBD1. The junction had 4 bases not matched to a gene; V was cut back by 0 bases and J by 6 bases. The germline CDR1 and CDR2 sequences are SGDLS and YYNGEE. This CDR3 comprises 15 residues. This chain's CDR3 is CASSVAWTGANEQFF. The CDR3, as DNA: TGTGCCAGCAGCGTAGCTTGGACAGGGGCCAATGAGCAGTTCTTC.